What follows are 8 T cell receptor beta chains derived from one specimen sequenced in a study of T cells in Graves' hyperthyroidism and ophthalmopathy (dated by TCRdb to between 2019 and 2020). Receptor libraries were prepared by multiplex PCR. Sequenced using an Illumina HiSeq 2000. The TCR beta CDR3 regions were amplified from RNA transcripts. The first round of RT-PCR for the TCR CDR3 was performed with the HTBI primer set and the Qiagen OneStep RT-PCR kit. The public reads were reprocessed in TCRdb via fastp at Q25 and MiXCR, keeping in-frame beta chains. A single entry per CDR3 protein holds the most common genes and DNA from its merged rows. A total of around 300,000 distinct CDR3 sequences appear in this sample, more than 11% of them only once. The top ten clones comprise under 30% of the sample. The sequencing input was blood. These receptors were collected from a woman in her 30s with Graves' hyperthyroidism.

This clonotype appeared many times. V gene TRBV20-1 combines with J gene TRBJ2-1; 7 bases are a match to TRBD2. The CDR3 has 15 residues. The trim removed 6 bases at V and 5 bases at J, leaving 13 bases unmatched. The germline V gene has CDR1 DFQATT and CDR2 SNEGSKA (reference sequence). CDR3 amino acids: CSAGGFGRGDNEQFF. CDR3 nucleotide sequence: TGCAGTGCCGGGGGGTTCGGGAGAGGGGACAATGAGCAGTTCTTC.

This sequence joins TRBV29-1 and TRBJ2-7, with D hard to call. CDR1 is SQVTM and CDR2 is ANQGSEA in the germline V gene. CDR3 length: 12 amino acids. V dropped 4 bases and J dropped 2 bases, with 9 bases sitting between them. This CDR3 reads CSVAADPYEQYF. In DNA, the CDR3 is TGCAGCGTTGCGGCGGACCCCTACGAGCAGTACTTC.

At least ten counts were recorded for this clonotype. The chain carries TRBV7-3 and TRBJ2-1, with 9 bases fitting TRBD2. Trimming took 2 bases from V and 7 from J; bases not matched to a gene: 6. The germline gives CDR1 SGHTA, CDR2 FQGTGA. This CDR3 is 15 amino acids long. CDR3: CASSLAGGPGNEQFF. DNA of the CDR3: TGTGCCAGCAGCTTAGCGGGAGGGCCGGGGAATGAGCAGTTCTTC.

At least ten counts were recorded for this clonotype. V usage is TRBV6-1 and J usage is TRBJ1-1, with TRBD1 matching over 8 bases. Germline-derived CDR1 and CDR2 are MNHNS and SASEGT. Trimming cost V 7 bases and J 4 bases; bases outside gene matches: 5. The CDR3 has 13 amino acids. The CDR3 spells CASTRQGSTEAFF. Written as DNA, the CDR3 is TGTGCCAGCACCCGACAGGGGAGCACTGAAGCTTTCTTT.

Of note for this clonotype: Given a much more abundant clone one base away, this may be a read error. Lacking the conserved final phenylalanine or tryptophan, this CDR3 likely reflects a read error. V gene TRBV7-8 combines with J gene TRBJ2-5; TRBD1 is a possible D gene (6 bases). V was pared by 3 bases and J by 3 bases, with 8 bases between. Germline V CDR1 and CDR2: SGHVS, FQNEAQ. The CDR3 sequence is 13 residues long. CDR3 DNA: TGTGCCAGCAGCTTTGCAGGGGAAGAGACCCAGTACTGC. Protein sequence: CASSFAGEETQYC.

This clonotype has ten or more counts. This sequence joins TRBV9 and TRBJ1-4; no reliable D call. CDR3 length equals 14 residues. The V gene's germline CDR1 is SGDLS and CDR2 YYNGEE. Trimming pared 0 bases from V and 7 bases from J, leaving 10 bases between. The CDR3 loop reads CASSVGPQGEKLFF. For the CDR3, the DNA is TGTGCCAGCAGCGTAGGTCCCCAAGGTGAAAAACTGTTTTTT.

The chain recombines TRBV19 with TRBJ1-5; the D gene is possibly TRBD1 (5 bases). CDR3 size: 12 residues. V lost 6 bases to trimming and J lost 4 bases, with 7 bases between them. Germline loops: CDR1 LNHDA, CDR2 SQIVND (reference sequence). The CDR3 protein is CASSRTNQPQHF. In DNA, the CDR3 is TGTGCCAGTAGCCGGACAAATCAGCCCCAGCATTTT.

This clonotype was observed a few times. The chain couples TRBV24-1 to TRBJ2-3; D may be TRBD1 (6 bases). This CDR3 region has 15 residues. Germline V lookup: CDR1 KGHDR, CDR2 SFDVKD. The ends were cut back, 3 bases at V and 2 bases at J, with 11 bases in the middle. DNA of the CDR3: TGTGCCACCAGTGATCCGGGACACCACACAGATACGCAGTATTTT. Amino acid sequence: CATSDPGHHTDTQYF.